The present T cell receptor beta chain was sequenced within a study of blood T cell repertoires in COVID-19. CDR3 length: 12 residues. The germline CDR1 and CDR2 sequences are WSHSY and SAAADI. With 6 bases clipped from V and 4 bases from J, the junction kept 2 bases outside the gene matches. Libraries were prepared by immunoSEQ multiplex PCR; TCRdb keeps only in-frame clonotypes and omits some of them. The top ten clones hold 2.5% to 3.5% of a sample with about 22,000 clones, more than 85% of them seen once. The sequence was collected from a woman in her 70s with active COVID-19. The J gene is TRBJ2-5, the V gene TRBV10-2; TRBD1 aligns across 7 bases. Sequencing input: peripheral blood. The CDR3 sequence is CASRRTGETQYF. Here the CDR3 DNA reads TGCGCCAGCAGGCGGACAGGAGAGACCCAGTACTTC.